This T cell receptor (beta chain) was sequenced in a study of shared clonotypes between healthy human individuals. The overall study: A couple of women and three men aged 18 to 49 made up the donors.

As to this clone: Its antigen is still unknown.

Germline V gene lookup returns CDR1 GTSNPN and CDR2 SVGIG (reference sequence). V lost 0 bases and J lost 6, with 14 bases in between. This CDR3 is 14 amino acids long. Measured with immunoSEQ multiplex PCR; TCRdb has only the in-frame clones, and not every one. The table shows a few million clones, with over 85% occurring only once. Study outcomes and limitations: Rarefaction showed that sequencing of sorted subsets was incomplete (despite large depth). With a handful of donors compared, approximately 5% of naive CD4 clonotypes were shared.

This clonotype was sampled from a man between 18 and 35 years old in good health. The material sequenced was naive CD4+ T cells sorted from blood. Stated subset: CD45RA+ positively selected. This chain connects TRBV30 to TRBJ1-2, with D perhaps TRBD1 (6 bases). CDR3: CAWSVKGGINGYTF. The CDR3 DNA sequence: TGTGCCTGGAGTGTAAAAGGGGGGATCAATGGCTACACCTTC.